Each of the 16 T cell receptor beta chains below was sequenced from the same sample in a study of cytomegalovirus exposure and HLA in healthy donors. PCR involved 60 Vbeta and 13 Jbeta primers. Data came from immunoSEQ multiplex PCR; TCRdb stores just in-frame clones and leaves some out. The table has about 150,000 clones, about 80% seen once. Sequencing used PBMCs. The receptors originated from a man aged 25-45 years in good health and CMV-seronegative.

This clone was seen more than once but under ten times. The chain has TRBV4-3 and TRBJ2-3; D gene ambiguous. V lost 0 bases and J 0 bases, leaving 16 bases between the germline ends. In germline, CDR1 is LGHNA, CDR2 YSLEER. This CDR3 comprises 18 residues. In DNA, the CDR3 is TGCGCCAGCAGCCAAGAGATTTTCGGAGCCCCTAGCACAGATACGCAGTATTTT. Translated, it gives CASSQEIFGAPSTDTQYF.

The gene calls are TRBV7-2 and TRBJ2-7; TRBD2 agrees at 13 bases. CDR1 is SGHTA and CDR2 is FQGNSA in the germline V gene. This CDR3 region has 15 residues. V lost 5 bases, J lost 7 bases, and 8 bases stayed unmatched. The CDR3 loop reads CASSQGLAGEDEQYF. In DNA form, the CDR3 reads TGTGCCAGCAGCCAAGGACTAGCGGGAGAGGATGAGCAGTACTTC.

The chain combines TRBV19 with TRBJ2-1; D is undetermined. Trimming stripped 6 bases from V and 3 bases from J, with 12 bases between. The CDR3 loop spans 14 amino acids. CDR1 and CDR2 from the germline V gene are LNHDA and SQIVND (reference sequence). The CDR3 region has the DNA TGTGCCAGTAGCCCCCAGTTCTTCTACAATGAGCAGTTCTTC. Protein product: CASSPQFFYNEQFF.

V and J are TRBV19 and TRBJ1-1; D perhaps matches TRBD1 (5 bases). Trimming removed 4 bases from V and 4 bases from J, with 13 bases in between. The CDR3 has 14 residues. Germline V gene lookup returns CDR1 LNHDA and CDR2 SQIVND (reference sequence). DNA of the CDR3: TGTGCCAGTAGTAAGGCCAGGGTGGGCACTGAAGCTTTCTTT. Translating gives CASSKARVGTEAFF.

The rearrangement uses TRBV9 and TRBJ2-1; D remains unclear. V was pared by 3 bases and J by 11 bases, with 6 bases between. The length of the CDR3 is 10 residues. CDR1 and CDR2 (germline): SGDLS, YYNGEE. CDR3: CASSGDKQFF. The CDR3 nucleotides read TGTGCCAGCAGCGGAGATAAGCAGTTCTTC.

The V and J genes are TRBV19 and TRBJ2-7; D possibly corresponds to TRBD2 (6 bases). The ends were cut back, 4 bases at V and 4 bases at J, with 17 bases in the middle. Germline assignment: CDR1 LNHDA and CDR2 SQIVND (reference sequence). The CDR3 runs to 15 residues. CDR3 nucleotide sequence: TGTGCCAGTAGTACTCGGAGGGGTGGTTCTTACGAGCAGTACTTC. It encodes CASSTRRGGSYEQYF.

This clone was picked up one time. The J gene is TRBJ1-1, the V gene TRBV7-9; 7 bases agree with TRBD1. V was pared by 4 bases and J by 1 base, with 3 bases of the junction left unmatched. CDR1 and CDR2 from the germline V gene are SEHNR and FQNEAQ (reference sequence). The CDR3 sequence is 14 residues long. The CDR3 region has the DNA TGTGCCAGCAGCTACGGGACAGAGAACACTGAAGCTTTCTTT. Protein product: CASSYGTENTEAFF.

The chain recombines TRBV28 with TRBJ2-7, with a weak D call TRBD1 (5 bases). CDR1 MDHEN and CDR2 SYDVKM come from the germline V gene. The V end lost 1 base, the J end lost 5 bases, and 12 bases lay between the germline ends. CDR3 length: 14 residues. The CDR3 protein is CASSLLMPRDEQYF. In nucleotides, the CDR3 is TGTGCCAGCAGTTTATTAATGCCCAGGGACGAGCAGTACTTC.

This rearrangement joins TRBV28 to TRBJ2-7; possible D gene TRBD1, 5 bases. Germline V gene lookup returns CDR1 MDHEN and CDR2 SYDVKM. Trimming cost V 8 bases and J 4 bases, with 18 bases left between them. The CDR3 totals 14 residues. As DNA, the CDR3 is TGTGCCAGCGGGGCAGGGTCGCCGGCGTACGAGCAGTACTTC. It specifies CASGAGSPAYEQYF.

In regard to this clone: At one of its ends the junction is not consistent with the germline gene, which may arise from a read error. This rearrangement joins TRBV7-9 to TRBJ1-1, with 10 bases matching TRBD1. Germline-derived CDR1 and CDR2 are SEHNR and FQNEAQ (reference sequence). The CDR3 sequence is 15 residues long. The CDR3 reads CSSVPGQGSWTEAFF. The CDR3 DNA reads TGTTCCAGCGTTCCGGGACAGGGGTCGTGGACTGAAGCTTTCTTT. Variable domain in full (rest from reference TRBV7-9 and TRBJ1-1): DTGVSQNPRHKITKRGQNVTFRCDPISEHNRLYWYRQTLGQGPEFLTYFQNEAQLEKSRLLSDRFSAERPKGSFSTLEIQRTEQGDSAMYLCSSVPGQGSWTEAFFGQGTRLTVV.

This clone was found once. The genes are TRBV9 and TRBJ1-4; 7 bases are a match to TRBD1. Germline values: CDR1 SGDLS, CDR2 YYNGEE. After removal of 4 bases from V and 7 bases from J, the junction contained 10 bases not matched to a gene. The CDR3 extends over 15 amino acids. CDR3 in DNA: TGTGCCAGCAGCCGGGGGGGACAGCATAGTGAAAAACTGTTTTTT. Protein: CASSRGGQHSEKLFF.

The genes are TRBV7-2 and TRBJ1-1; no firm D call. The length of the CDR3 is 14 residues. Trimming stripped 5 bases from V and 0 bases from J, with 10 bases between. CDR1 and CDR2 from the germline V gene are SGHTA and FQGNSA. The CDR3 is CASSLKTVNTEAFF. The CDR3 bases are TGTGCCAGCAGCCTAAAGACTGTGAACACTGAAGCTTTCTTT.

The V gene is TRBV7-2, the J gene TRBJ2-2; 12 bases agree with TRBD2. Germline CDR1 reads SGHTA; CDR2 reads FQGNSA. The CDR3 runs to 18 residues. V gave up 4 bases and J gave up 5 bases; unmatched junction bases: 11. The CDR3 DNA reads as TGTGCCAGCAGCTCAGTGACTAGCGGGAGAGTATATACCGGGGAGCTGTTTTTT. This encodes CASSSVTSGRVYTGELFF. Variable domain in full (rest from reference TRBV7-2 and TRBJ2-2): GAGVSQSPSNKVTEKGKDVELRCDPISGHTALYWYRQSLGQGLEFLIYFQGNSAPDKSGLPSDRFSAERTGGSVSTLTIQRTQQEDSAVYLCASSSVTSGRVYTGELFFGEGSRLTVL.

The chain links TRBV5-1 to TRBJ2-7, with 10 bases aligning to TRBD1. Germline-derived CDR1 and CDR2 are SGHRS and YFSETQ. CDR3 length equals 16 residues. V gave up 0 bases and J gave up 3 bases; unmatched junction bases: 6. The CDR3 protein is CASSLVSGQGVYEQYF. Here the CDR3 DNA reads TGCGCCAGCAGCTTGGTCTCCGGACAGGGGGTCTACGAGCAGTACTTC.

CDR3 protein: CASRPTRGEYTEAFF. CDR3 in DNA: TGTGCCAGTCGCCCCACCCGGGGGGAGTACACTGAAGCTTTCTTT. The chain recombines TRBV19 with TRBJ1-1, with D maybe TRBD1 (5 bases). Trimming stripped 8 bases from V and 3 bases from J, with 19 bases between. The germline gives CDR1 LNHDA, CDR2 SQIVND (reference sequence). The CDR3 spans 15 residues.

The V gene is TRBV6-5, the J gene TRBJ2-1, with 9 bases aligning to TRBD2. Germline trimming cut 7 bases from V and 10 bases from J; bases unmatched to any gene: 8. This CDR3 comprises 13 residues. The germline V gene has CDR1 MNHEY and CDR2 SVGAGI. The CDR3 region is CASMAGGPREQFF. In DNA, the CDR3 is TGTGCCAGCATGGCGGGAGGGCCTAGGGAGCAGTTCTTC.